This paragraph covers one TCR beta chain sequence. The V segment lost 4 bases and the J segment 0 bases; nucleotides outside the gene matches: 3. Germline CDR1 is SGHNT and CDR2 is YYREEE (reference sequence). The CDR3 extends over 15 amino acids. This record belongs to a study of cytotoxic CD8 clonotypes in ibrutinib-treated CLL. Measured with immunoSEQ multiplex PCR; TCRdb has only the in-frame clones, and not every one. The sample has 45,000 to 70,000 clones; around 55% are singletons. The gene calls are TRBV5-4 and TRBJ2-2; 7 bases line up with TRBD2. This clonotype was obtained from a human donor with chronic lymphocytic leukemia. The input for sequencing was PBMCs, taken after 24 months of ibrutinib treatment. The chain's CDR3 is CASSTTSANTGELFF. CDR3 sequence (DNA): TGTGCCAGCAGCACAACTAGCGCGAACACCGGGGAGCTGTTTTTT.